The 17 T cell receptor beta chains presented below share a single source sample, sequenced in a study of blood T cell repertoires in COVID-19. Here immunoSEQ multiplex PCR was the method, and the copy in TCRdb shows in-frame clones only, minus some. The sample includes 150,000 to 200,000 clones, around three quarters of them seen just once. Sequencing input: peripheral blood. Receptors originate from a man in his fifties or sixties with acute or convalescent COVID-19.

The V call is TRBV24-1, the J call TRBJ2-5; 8 positions match TRBD1. The V gene end was trimmed by 7 bases and the J gene end by 4 bases; junction bases not matched to a gene: 10. This CDR3 is built from 15 residues. Germline CDR1 and CDR2: KGHDR and SFDVKD. DNA of the CDR3: TGTGCCACCAGCGCTCCAGGGGGCCGGGTAGAGACCCAGTACTTC. Translated: CATSAPGGRVETQYF.

The rearrangement uses TRBV5-8 and TRBJ2-2; 8 bases are shared with TRBD1. CDR3 length: 16 amino acids. Germline CDR1 SGHTS, CDR2 YDEGEE. V lost 3 bases, J lost 2 bases, and 6 bases stayed unmatched. This CDR3 reads CASSSLTGANTGELFF. The CDR3 DNA reads TGTGCCAGCAGCTCGCTGACAGGGGCAAACACCGGGGAGCTGTTTTTT.

The chain carries TRBV28 and TRBJ1-2; D may be TRBD1 (6 bases). Germline V gene data show CDR1 as MDHEN and CDR2 as SYDVKM. V was cut by 3 bases and J by 0 bases, with 8 bases left in between. This CDR3 has 14 residues. The CDR3 is CASSFGQPNYGYTF. The DNA for the CDR3 is TGTGCCAGCAGTTTTGGACAGCCTAACTATGGCTACACCTTC.

J is TRBJ2-1 and V is TRBV6-5; 11 nucleotides align to TRBD2. Germline values: CDR1 MNHEY, CDR2 SVGAGI. V trimming: 7 bases; J trimming: 5 bases; junction bases outside the gene matches: 7. CDR3 size: 15 residues. The CDR3 spells CASTRLAGSDNEQFF. The CDR3 nucleotides are TGTGCCAGCACCCGACTAGCGGGGAGTGACAATGAGCAGTTCTTC.

CDR3 amino acids: CASVGGHSNQPQHF. DNA of the CDR3: TGTGCCAGCGTCGGAGGGCATAGCAATCAGCCCCAGCATTTT. The chain uses TRBV6-6 and TRBJ1-5; D unresolved. From germline, CDR1 is MNHNY and CDR2 SVGAGI (reference sequence). The CDR3 extends over 14 amino acids. V was pared by 8 bases and J by 0 bases, with 11 bases between.

This clone is a singleton in its sample. This sample also contains other DNA sequences that code for the same CDR3. J is TRBJ2-7 and V is TRBV4-1; 8 bases agree with TRBD1. The CDR3 is 14 amino acids. V dropped 0 bases and J dropped 3; count of bases not matched to a gene: 1. Germline V gene sequence: CDR1 MGHRA, CDR2 YSYEKL. The DNA for the CDR3 is TGCGCCAGCAGCCAAGAACAGGGGGGCTACGAGCAGTACTTC. This translates into CASSQEQGGYEQYF.

V gene TRBV25-1 combines with J gene TRBJ1-2; a possible D gene is TRBD1 (5 bases). CDR3 length: 14 amino acids. Trimming took off 2 bases at V and 1 base at J, with 8 bases between the two ends. Germline V gene lookup returns CDR1 MGHDK and CDR2 SYGVNS. CDR3 sequence reads: CASSEDDSNYGYTF. CDR3 coding DNA: TGTGCCAGCAGTGAAGATGACAGTAACTATGGCTACACCTTC.

The chain couples TRBV7-2 to TRBJ1-4, with a weak D call TRBD1 (5 bases). The ends were cut back, 2 bases at V and 3 bases at J, with 16 bases in the middle. The CDR3 covers 17 residues. CDR1 and CDR2 (germline): SGHTA, FQGNSA. The CDR3 bases are TGTGCCAGCAGCTTACGGGGTGTATCGGGGGCTAATGAAAAACTGTTTTTT. Amino acids: CASSLRGVSGANEKLFF.

This clone was seen a few times. The chain couples TRBV3-1 (or the pseudogene TRBV3-2) to TRBJ2-7; D gene ambiguous. Deletions cut 5 bases from V and 0 bases from J, with 8 bases between. CDR3 size: 13 residues. CDR1 LGHDT and CDR2 YNNKEL come from the germline V gene (reference sequence). The CDR3: CASSFDNSYEQYF. The CDR3 bases are TGTGCCAGCAGCTTCGACAACTCCTACGAGCAGTACTTC.

This clone has a handful of counts. The chain couples TRBV5-1 to TRBJ2-5; 10 bases fit TRBD1. Germline loops: CDR1 SGHRS, CDR2 YFSETQ. This CDR3 region has 15 residues. After removal of 4 bases from V and 6 bases from J, the junction contained 9 bases not matched to a gene. The CDR3 sequence: CASSPGTGDMQTQYF. For the CDR3, the DNA is TGCGCCAGCAGCCCCGGGACAGGGGACATGCAGACCCAGTACTTC.

The gene calls are TRBV7-6 and TRBJ2-1; D perhaps matches TRBD2 (6 bases). Trimming removed 1 base from V and 0 bases from J, with 16 bases in between. CDR3 length: 18 residues. Looked up from germline, CDR1 is SGHVS and CDR2 is FNYEAQ. CDR3 amino acids: CASSLGPGDSSSYNEQFF. In nucleotides, the CDR3 is TGTGCCAGCAGCTTAGGGCCGGGAGACAGCAGCTCCTACAATGAGCAGTTCTTC.

The V gene is TRBV10-3, the J gene TRBJ2-7; the D gene is possibly TRBD2 (6 bases). CDR1 and CDR2 from the germline V gene are ENHRY and SYGVKD. The ends were cut back, 7 bases at V and 2 bases at J, with 12 bases in the middle. The CDR3 is 13 amino acids. The CDR3 sequence: CAIKAEGTYEQYF. The CDR3 nucleotides read TGTGCCATCAAGGCGGAGGGTACCTACGAGCAGTACTTC.

This chain uses TRBV6-1 with TRBJ2-7; 8 bases are shared with TRBD1. The CDR3 totals 14 residues. V lost 3 bases, J lost 5 bases, and 6 bases stayed unmatched. Germline CDR1 reads MNHNS; CDR2 reads SASEGT. The CDR3 reads CASSEGTGPHEQYF. For the CDR3, the DNA is TGTGCCAGCAGTGAGGGGACAGGCCCCCACGAGCAGTACTTC.

The genes are TRBV6-5 and TRBJ2-1, with D perhaps TRBD1 (7 bases). CDR1 is MNHEY and CDR2 is SVGAGI in the germline V gene. The CDR3 runs 16 residues. Trimming stripped 3 bases from V and 8 bases from J, with 20 bases between. This CDR3 reads CASSYGQGGLVDEQFF. The CDR3 coding sequence is TGTGCCAGCAGTTATGGGCAGGGGGGTTTGGTAGATGAGCAGTTCTTC.

Only a few counts were recorded for this clone. The genes are TRBV14 and TRBJ2-5; 9 positions match TRBD2. In germline, CDR1 is SGHDN, CDR2 FVKESK. The CDR3 is 14 amino acids. Trimming at V came to 4 bases and at J to 5 bases, leaving 5 bases not matched to a gene. The CDR3 here is CASSPGLARETQYF. DNA for the CDR3: TGTGCCAGCAGCCCCGGACTAGCGCGGGAGACCCAGTACTTC.

V is TRBV6-4 and J is TRBJ1-2; D call uncertain. The CDR3 loop spans 15 amino acids. Trimming pared 5 bases from V and 0 bases from J, leaving 13 bases between. The germline CDR1 and CDR2 sequences are MRHNA and SNTAGT. The CDR3 is CASSPKESANYGYTF. The CDR3, as DNA: TGTGCCAGCAGTCCCAAGGAGTCCGCTAACTATGGCTACACCTTC.

This chain joins TRBV10-3 and TRBJ2-5, with TRBD1 as a possible D gene (5 bases). V was shortened by 0 bases and J by 3 bases, with 8 bases between the two germline ends. This CDR3 region has 14 residues. CDR1 ENHRY and CDR2 SYGVKD come from the germline V gene. CDR3 in amino acids: CAISESTVEETQYF. Written as DNA, the CDR3 is TGTGCCATCAGTGAGTCGACAGTAGAAGAGACCCAGTACTTC.